One sample yielded the 24 T cell receptor beta chains listed below, sequenced in a study of T-cell reconstitution after alpha-beta-depleted transplantation in children. The TCRbeta library was prepared with unique molecular identifiers. TCRdb reprocessed the PCR reads with MiXCR, giving one entry per CDR3 protein. The sample consists of approximately 500,000 distinct CDR3 sequences, under 12% of them appearing once. Sequences were derived from PBMCs, sampled before TCRalphabeta/CD19-depleted stem cell transplant. The receptors here all came from a child under 10 years old with inherited bone marrow failure, due to receive a stem cell transplant.

Many counts were recorded for this clonotype. The chain couples TRBV29-1 to TRBJ1-2, with a tentative D call TRBD1 (5 bases). Per the germline V gene, CDR1 is SQVTM and CDR2 is ANQGSEA. V lost 6 bases to trimming and J lost 4 bases, with 15 bases between them. The CDR3 contains 13 residues. This CDR3 reads CSVSNRFLYGYTF. CDR3 DNA: TGCAGCGTGAGCAACAGGTTTCTCTATGGCTACACCTTC.

This chain uses TRBV7-9 with TRBJ1-1; D may be TRBD1 (5 bases). Germline loops: CDR1 SEHNR, CDR2 FQNEAQ (reference sequence). V was cut by 5 bases and J by 2 bases, with 15 bases left in between. There are 15 residues in the CDR3. The CDR3 DNA follows: TGTGCCAGCAGCCCACACGGGGGGTTAAACACTGAAGCTTTCTTT. Amino acid sequence: CASSPHGGLNTEAFF.

Ten or more counts support this clonotype. The chain links TRBV12-3 or TRBV12-4 to TRBJ2-1, with 8 nucleotides matching TRBD2. V shed 5 bases and J 6 bases; nucleotides not matched to a gene: 12. The CDR3 contains 16 residues. The chain's CDR3 is CASSAPVGLAPNEQFF. CDR3 DNA sequence: TGTGCCAGCAGTGCCCCGGTTGGACTAGCACCCAATGAGCAGTTCTTC.

This clonotype was seen many times. The chain combines TRBV4-1 with TRBJ2-7; possibly TRBD2 for D (5 bases). This CDR3 is 15 amino acids long. With 3 bases removed from V and 0 bases from J, the gap between germline ends came to 12 bases. Germline values: CDR1 MGHRA, CDR2 YSYEKL. Here the CDR3 DNA reads TGCGCCAGCAGCCATAGCGTAAAGAGCTCCTACGAGCAGTACTTC. It encodes CASSHSVKSSYEQYF.

Ten or more counts support this clonotype. The CDR3 coding sequence is TGCGCCAGCAGCTCTCGAGGAGCGGGAGCTTCAGATACGCAGTATTTT. Its translation is CASSSRGAGASDTQYF. This rearrangement joins TRBV5-1 to TRBJ2-3; TRBD2 matches 8 bases. The CDR3 is made up of 16 amino acids. CDR1 SGHRS and CDR2 YFSETQ come from the germline V gene. Losses at the gene ends were 3 bases for V and 4 bases for J; bases not matched to a gene: 10.

CDR3 in DNA: TGCGCCAGCAGCCAAGACAGGGCCGAGGCCAACGTCCTGACTTTC. This encodes CASSQDRAEANVLTF. The J gene is TRBJ2-6, the V gene TRBV4-1, with D possibly matching TRBD1 (5 bases). V dropped 0 bases and J dropped 6 bases, with 9 bases sitting between them. Germline CDR1 MGHRA, CDR2 YSYEKL. This CDR3 region has 15 residues.

This clonotype was picked up many times. The DNA for the CDR3 is TGCGCCAGCAGCTTGGGACTAGCGGGAGCGGTCTACAATGAGCAGTTCTTC. Translating it yields CASSLGLAGAVYNEQFF. This sequence joins TRBV5-1 and TRBJ2-1, with 12 bases matching TRBD2. Germline V gene sequence: CDR1 SGHRS, CDR2 YFSETQ. Trimming removed 0 bases from V and 3 bases from J; junction bases left unmatched: 4. This CDR3 has 17 residues.

This clonotype showed up many times. The chain employs TRBV4-3 and TRBJ2-5; 10 bases line up with TRBD1. The CDR3 has 16 amino acids. The germline V gene encodes CDR1 LGHNA and CDR2 YSLEER. The trim removed 2 bases at V and 2 bases at J, leaving 5 bases unmatched. The CDR3 sequence: CASSQMWDRGQETQYF. The CDR3 DNA reads TGCGCCAGCAGCCAAATGTGGGACAGGGGACAAGAGACCCAGTACTTC.

The sample holds many counts of this clonotype. The rearrangement links TRBV5-1 to TRBJ2-7, with D perhaps given as TRBD1 or TRBD2 (5 bases each). CDR1 and CDR2 (germline): SGHRS, YFSETQ. The ends were cut back, 7 bases at V and 5 bases at J, with 16 bases in the middle. The CDR3 is 13 amino acids. The chain's CDR3 is CASVGAGTHEQYF. In DNA form, the CDR3 reads TGCGCCAGCGTTGGGGCTGGGACCCACGAGCAGTACTTC.

This clonotype showed up many times. The CDR3 DNA sequence: TGCAGTGCTAGAGATTTCGGGAGGGCCTTGGATACGCAGTATTTT. Its protein is CSARDFGRALDTQYF. The J gene is TRBJ2-3, the V gene TRBV20-1; 8 nucleotides agree with TRBD2. CDR3 length: 15 amino acids. Germline CDR1 is DFQATT and CDR2 is SNEGSKA (reference sequence). V shed 0 bases, J shed 6 bases, and the junction held 8 bases outside the gene matches.

This clonotype was recorded once. The gene calls are TRBV28 and TRBJ2-4, with D tentatively TRBD2 (7 bases). CDR3 length equals 16 residues. Trimming took 0 bases from V and 7 from J, leaving 16 bases between them. In germline, CDR1 is MDHEN, CDR2 SYDVKM. CDR3 bases: TGTGCCAGCAGTTTATGGGGGACAAGGGGAGGGAACATTCAGTACTTC. Translated: CASSLWGTRGGNIQYF.

This clonotype was seen at least ten times. V gene TRBV7-9 combines with J gene TRBJ2-1, with TRBD2 matching over 8 bases. The CDR3 extends over 13 amino acids. The V and J ends lost 5 bases and 9 bases, in that order; junction bases with no gene match: 6. Per germline, CDR1 SEHNR and CDR2 FQNEAQ (reference sequence). The CDR3 sequence is CASSRGLGVEQFF. The CDR3 region has the DNA TGTGCCAGCAGCCGGGGACTAGGGGTTGAGCAGTTCTTC.

V is TRBV29-1 and J is TRBJ2-7; 11 nucleotides align to TRBD1. Germline values: CDR1 SQVTM, CDR2 ANQGSEA. After removal of 6 bases from V and 6 bases from J, the junction contained 7 bases not matched to a gene. The CDR3 has 13 amino acids. This chain's CDR3 is CSVRGQGEGEQYF. The CDR3 DNA reads TGCAGCGTGAGGGGACAGGGGGAGGGCGAGCAGTACTTC.

Concerning this clonotype: This may be a read error, as it is one base from a much larger clone. The rearrangement links TRBV20-1 to TRBJ2-1, with D perhaps matching TRBD2 (6 bases). The V gene's germline CDR1 is DFQATT and CDR2 SNEGSKA (reference sequence). The CDR3 totals 11 residues. CDR3 protein: CGARLDVEQFF. The CDR3 DNA is TGCGGTGCTAGACTAGATGTTGAGCAGTTCTTC.

This clonotype was recorded many times. V is TRBV20-1 and J is TRBJ1-5; D gene ambiguous. The CDR3 is 14 amino acids. Trimming cost V 4 bases and J 0 bases, with 10 bases left between them. Germline assignment: CDR1 DFQATT and CDR2 SNEGSKA (reference sequence). For the CDR3, the DNA is TGCAGTGCTAAGGATGGGTCTAGCAATCAGCCCCAGCATTTT. Protein sequence: CSAKDGSSNQPQHF.

At least ten counts were recorded for this clonotype. The chain combines TRBV5-1 with TRBJ2-5, with 7 bases matching TRBD1. The germline V gene encodes CDR1 SGHRS and CDR2 YFSETQ. The CDR3 has 14 residues. J gave up 2 bases and V 3 bases, and 4 bases lay outside the gene matches. CDR3 bases: TGCGCCAGCAGCTCGGACAGGCGACAAGAGACCCAGTACTTC. Its translation: CASSSDRRQETQYF.

This clonotype was seen at least ten times. This sequence joins TRBV7-2 and TRBJ1-6; 7 bases fit TRBD1. J was trimmed by 0 bases and V by 7 bases; bases with no gene match: 3. Looked up from germline, CDR1 is SGHTA and CDR2 is FQGNSA. CDR3 size: 15 residues. The CDR3 bases are TGTGCCAGCACCCGGGACAGCTCCTATAATTCACCCCTCCACTTT. This encodes CASTRDSSYNSPLHF.

This clonotype came up many times. V and J are TRBV28 and TRBJ1-1; D may be TRBD1 (5 bases). The CDR3 loop spans 13 amino acids. V was cut by 2 bases and J by 6 bases, with 10 bases left in between. CDR1 is MDHEN and CDR2 is SYDVKM in the germline V gene. CDR3 residues: CASSLRGYSEAFF. In DNA form, the CDR3 reads TGTGCCAGCAGTTTACGGGGGTACTCTGAAGCTTTCTTT.

This clonotype appeared once. The rearrangement links TRBV4-2 to TRBJ2-2; the match to TRBD2 covers 10 bases. The V and J ends lost 0 bases and 5 bases, in that order; junction bases with no gene match: 6. This CDR3 region has 17 residues. Germline values: CDR1 LGHNA, CDR2 YNFKEQ. The CDR3 loop is CASSQDGAGGLTGELFF. The CDR3 region has the DNA TGTGCCAGCAGCCAAGATGGAGCGGGAGGGTTGACCGGGGAGCTGTTTTTT.

This clonotype was counted many times. This chain joins TRBV29-1 and TRBJ2-1; D may correspond to TRBD1 or TRBD2 (5 bases each). Trimming removed 4 bases from V and 4 bases from J, with 17 bases in between. The germline V gene has CDR1 SQVTM and CDR2 ANQGSEA. There are 15 residues in the CDR3. The CDR3 nucleotides are TGCAGCGTTGTGGGCTCCGGGACCACATACAATGAGCAGTTCTTC. As protein: CSVVGSGTTYNEQFF.

This clonotype was counted ten times or more. The genes are TRBV7-2 and TRBJ1-5; D is perhaps TRBD1 (6 bases). CDR1 and CDR2 (germline): SGHTA, FQGNSA. Trimming removed 6 bases from V and 3 bases from J, with 12 bases in between. The CDR3 covers 14 residues. Here the CDR3 reads CASRSTGSNQPQHF. CDR3 nucleotide sequence: TGTGCCAGCAGGTCCACAGGGTCCAATCAGCCCCAGCATTTT.

A few counts support this clonotype. CDR3 sequence (DNA): TGTGCCAGCAGCCAAGATTATAGACAGGGGGATGGTGGCTACACCTTC. This gives the protein CASSQDYRQGDGGYTF. The chain links TRBV3-1 to TRBJ1-2; 9 bases map to TRBD1. The CDR3 is 16 residues long. J lost 7 bases, V lost 0 bases, and 9 bases had no gene match. Per germline, CDR1 LGHDT and CDR2 YNNKEL (reference sequence).

This clonotype appeared many times. The V gene is TRBV5-1, the J gene TRBJ1-2; TRBD1 might be the D (5 bases). The V end was cut by 3 bases, the J end by 4 bases, with 7 bases between. Germline V gives CDR1 SGHRS, CDR2 YFSETQ. The CDR3 contains 12 residues. The CDR3 DNA reads as TGCGCCAGCAGCTGGGGGTCCTATGGCTACACCTTC. This gives the protein CASSWGSYGYTF.

This clonotype came up many times. V usage is TRBV7-6 and J usage is TRBJ1-5; a weak D match, TRBD1 (5 bases). The CDR3 is 15 residues long. V shed 0 bases and J shed 6 bases, with 12 bases lying between them. Germline-derived CDR1 and CDR2 are SGHVS and FNYEAQ. DNA of the CDR3: TGTGCCAGCAGCTTAGCATGGGGGTTCGGTCAGCCCCAGCATTTT. It encodes CASSLAWGFGQPQHF.